Listed here is a single TCR beta chain. The record originates from a study of T cell clusters in autoimmune cytopenias. TRB was amplified by touch-down multiplex PCR, primer pools A and B combined. Reanalyzing the multiplex PCR reads, TCRdb keeps one entry per CDR3 protein, without DNA. This listing includes some 3,000 distinct CDR3 sequences. TRB was amplified from about 250 ng of peripheral blood genomic DNA per sample. The CDR3 is 18 residues long. Germline assignment: CDR1 LNHDA and CDR2 SQIVND (reference sequence). Sequencing input: peripheral blood. The chain has TRBV19 and TRBJ1-2; TCRdb proposes TRBD1, but this gene call is untestable without DNA. This sequence was found in a human donor with an autoimmune cytopenia or autoimmune hepatitis (not recorded which). Here the CDR3 reads CASSIQSAGTGGRRGYTF.